This entry lists 7 T cell receptor beta chains sequenced from one sample in a study of blood T cell repertoires in COVID-19. Profiling relied on immunoSEQ multiplex PCR, and the TCRdb table lists in-frame clones only, not all of them. The sample lists around 100,000 clones; approximately 88% were seen once. Input material: peripheral blood. The receptor set was obtained from a woman aged 55 to 70 with acute or convalescent COVID-19.

The V gene is TRBV28, the J gene TRBJ1-2; the match to TRBD1 covers 9 bases. CDR3 length: 14 amino acids. From germline, CDR1 is MDHEN and CDR2 SYDVKM. With V trimmed by 6 bases and J by 14 bases, 16 bases remained unmatched. CDR3 in DNA: TGTGCCAGCAGCCACCCCGGGACAGGGAGGAAGGCGACCTTC. Amino acids: CASSHPGTGRKATF.

The J gene is TRBJ1-5, the V gene TRBV4-2; the match to TRBD1 covers 7 bases. The length of the CDR3 is 14 residues. CDR1 LGHNA and CDR2 YNFKEQ come from the germline V gene. Losses at the gene ends were 4 bases for V and 4 bases for J; bases not matched to a gene: 4. In DNA, the CDR3 is TGTGCCAGCAGCCGGACAGGTGTGAATCAGCCCCAGCATTTT. It yields the protein CASSRTGVNQPQHF.

The chain is built from TRBV6-5 and TRBJ2-7; 8 nucleotides align to TRBD1. The CDR3 extends over 16 amino acids. J gave up 2 bases and V 0 bases, and 6 bases lay outside the gene matches. Germline V CDR1 and CDR2: MNHEY, SVGAGI. CDR3 protein: CASSYSPSGGPYEQYF. The CDR3 region has the DNA TGTGCCAGCAGTTACTCGCCTTCAGGGGGCCCCTACGAGCAGTACTTC.

The genes are TRBV4-2 and TRBJ2-7; 10 bases fit TRBD2. With 0 bases clipped from V and 6 bases from J, the junction kept 5 bases outside the gene matches. The CDR3 length is 15 residues. CDR1 and CDR2 (germline): LGHNA, YNFKEQ. DNA of the CDR3: TGTGCCAGCAGCCAAGAAGTAACTAGCGGGGTCGAGCAGTACTTC. It translates to CASSQEVTSGVEQYF.

V usage is TRBV2 and J usage is TRBJ1-1, with D unclear. The CDR3 totals 10 residues. Trimming left V 7 bases short and J 11 bases short, with 11 bases between. The germline V gene encodes CDR1 SNHLY and CDR2 FYNNEI. The CDR3: CASTGLAAFF. The CDR3 DNA reads TGTGCCAGCACAGGACTAGCGGCTTTCTTT.

The J gene is TRBJ1-1, the V gene TRBV28; 8 bases match TRBD1. Germline loops: CDR1 MDHEN, CDR2 SYDVKM. There are 14 residues in the CDR3. V gave up 6 bases and J gave up 7 bases; unmatched junction bases: 10. The CDR3: CASRTGQAKVEAFF. The CDR3 nucleotides are TGTGCCAGCAGAACGGGACAGGCTAAAGTTGAAGCTTTCTTT.

This chain links TRBV3-1 (or the pseudogene TRBV3-2) with TRBJ1-1; 8 bases map to TRBD1. With 0 bases clipped from V and 9 bases from J, the junction kept 3 bases outside the gene matches. CDR3 length equals 13 residues. CDR1 is LGHDT and CDR2 is YNNKEL in the germline V gene (reference sequence). The CDR3 sequence is CASSQDRGLQAFF. Written as DNA, the CDR3 is TGTGCCAGCAGCCAAGACAGGGGGCTCCAAGCTTTCTTT.